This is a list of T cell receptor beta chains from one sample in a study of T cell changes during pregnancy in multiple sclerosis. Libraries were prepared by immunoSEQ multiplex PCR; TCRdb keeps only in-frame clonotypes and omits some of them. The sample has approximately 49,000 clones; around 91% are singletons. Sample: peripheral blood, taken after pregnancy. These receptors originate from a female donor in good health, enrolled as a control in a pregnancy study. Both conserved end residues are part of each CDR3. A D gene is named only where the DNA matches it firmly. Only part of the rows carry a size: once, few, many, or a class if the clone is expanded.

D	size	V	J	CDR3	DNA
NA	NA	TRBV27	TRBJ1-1	CASSPMGGEAFF	TGTGCCAGCAGTCCTATGGGGGGGGAAGCTTTCTTT
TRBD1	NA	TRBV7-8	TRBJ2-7	CASSLKKWTGYRVYEQYF	TGTGCCAGCAGCTTAAAAAAGTGGACAGGGTACCGCGTCTACGAGCAGTACTTC
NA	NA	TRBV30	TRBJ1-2	CAWRQGLGYGYTF	TGTGCCTGGAGGCAGGGATTGGGCTATGGCTACACCTTC
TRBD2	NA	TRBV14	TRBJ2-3	CASSQASGGAIDTQYF	TGTGCCAGCAGCCAGGCCAGCGGGGGGGCCATAGATACGCAGTATTTT
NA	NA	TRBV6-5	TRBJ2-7	CASSYLEGLTYEQYF	TGTGCCAGCAGTTACCTGGAGGGGTTGACCTACGAGCAGTACTTC
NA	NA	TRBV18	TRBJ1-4	CASSREQGLAGEKLFF	TGTGCCAGCTCACGAGAACAGGGATTGGCAGGGGAAAAACTGTTTTTT
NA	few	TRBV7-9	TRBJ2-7	CASSSRIYEQYF	TGTGCCAGCAGCTCCAGGATCTACGAGCAGTACTTC
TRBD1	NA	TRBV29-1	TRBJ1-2	CSVVHRGRDYGYTF	TGCAGCGTTGTTCACAGGGGCAGGGACTATGGCTACACCTTC
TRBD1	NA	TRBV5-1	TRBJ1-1	CASSLDRGTEAFF	TGCGCCAGCAGCTTGGACAGGGGAACTGAAGCTTTCTTT
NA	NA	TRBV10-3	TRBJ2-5	CAIGGTGIETQYF	TGTGCCATCGGCGGGACCGGTATTGAGACCCAGTACTTC
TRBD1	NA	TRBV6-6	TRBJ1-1	CASTANPGTGLTEAFF	TGTGCCAGCACAGCCAACCCTGGGACAGGGCTAACTGAAGCTTTCTTT
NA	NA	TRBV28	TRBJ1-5	CASSFTGNQPQHF	TGTGCCAGCAGTTTCACAGGGAATCAGCCCCAGCATTTT
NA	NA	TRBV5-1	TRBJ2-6	CASSLASSGANVLTF	TGCGCCAGCAGCTTGGCCAGCTCTGGGGCCAACGTCCTGACTTTC
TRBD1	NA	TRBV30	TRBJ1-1	CAWSGQGAQGRTEAFF	TGTGCCTGGAGTGGACAGGGGGCGCAGGGGAGAACTGAAGCTTTCTTT
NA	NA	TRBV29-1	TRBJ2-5	CSVEDRRVLTQYF	TGCAGCGTTGAAGATCGTCGTGTACTGACCCAGTACTTC
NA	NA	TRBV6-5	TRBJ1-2	CASSRTLRGGYTF	TGTGCCAGCAGTCGGACCCTCCGGGGGGGCTACACCTTC
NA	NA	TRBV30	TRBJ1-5	CAWSRGRGQPQHF	TGTGCCTGGAGCAGGGGTAGGGGTCAGCCCCAGCATTTT
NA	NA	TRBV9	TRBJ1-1	CASSGPGENTEAFF	TGTGCCAGCAGCGGACCGGGAGAGAACACTGAAGCTTTCTTT